This T cell receptor beta chain comes out of a study of cytomegalovirus exposure and HLA in healthy donors. Measured with immunoSEQ multiplex PCR; TCRdb has only the in-frame clones, and not every one. The profile shows approximately 97,000 clones, about 94% of them singletons. Germline CDR1 reads SGHVS; CDR2 reads FQNEAQ. V gave up 6 bases and J gave up 2 bases; unmatched junction bases: 3. The CDR3 is made up of 13 amino acids. The sample was PBMCs. This receptor was taken from a woman younger than 45 in good health and CMV-seropositive. The chain links TRBV7-8 to TRBJ1-2, with 7 bases aligning to TRBD1. The CDR3 DNA is TGTGCCAGCAGTCTACAGGGGAACTATGGCTACACCTTC. This sequence encodes CASSLQGNYGYTF.